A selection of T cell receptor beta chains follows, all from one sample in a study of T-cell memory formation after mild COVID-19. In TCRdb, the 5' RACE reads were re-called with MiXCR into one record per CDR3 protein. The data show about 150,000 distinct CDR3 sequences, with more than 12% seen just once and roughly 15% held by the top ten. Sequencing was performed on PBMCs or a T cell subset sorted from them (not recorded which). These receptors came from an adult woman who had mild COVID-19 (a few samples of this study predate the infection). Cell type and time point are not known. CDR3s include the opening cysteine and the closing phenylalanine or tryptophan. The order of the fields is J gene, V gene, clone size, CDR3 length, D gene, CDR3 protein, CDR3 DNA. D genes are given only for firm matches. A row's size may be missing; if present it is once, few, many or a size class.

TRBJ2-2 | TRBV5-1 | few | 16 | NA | CASSLDARTAPGELFF | TGCGCCAGCAGCTTGGATGCCCGGACAGCCCCCGGGGAGCTGTTTTTT
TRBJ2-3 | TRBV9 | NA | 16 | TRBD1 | CASSTTGTAYTDTQYF | TGTGCCAGCAGCACAACAGGGACAGCCTACACAGATACGCAGTATTTT
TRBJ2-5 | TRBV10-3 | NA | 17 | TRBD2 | CAIRPGSGGAGQETQYF | TGTGCCATCAGACCCGGGAGCGGGGGGGCCGGCCAAGAGACCCAGTACTTC
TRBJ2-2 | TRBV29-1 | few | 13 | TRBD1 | CSAHRDSTGELFF | TGCAGCGCCCACCGGGACAGCACCGGGGAGCTGTTTTTT
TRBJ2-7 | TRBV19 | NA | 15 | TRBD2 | CASSSMTSGKDEQYF | TGTGCCAGTAGTAGCATGACTAGCGGGAAGGACGAGCAGTACTTC
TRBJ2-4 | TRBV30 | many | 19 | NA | CAWSGGQPVLVGPKNIQYF | TGTGCCTGGAGTGGCGGACAGCCGGTTTTAGTGGGACCCAAAAACATTCAGTACTTC
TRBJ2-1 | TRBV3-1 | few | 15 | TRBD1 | CASSQPGQGGNEQFF | TGTGCCAGCAGCCAGCCGGGACAGGGGGGAAATGAGCAGTTCTTC
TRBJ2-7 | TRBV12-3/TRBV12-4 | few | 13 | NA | CASSILLAYEQYF | TGTGCCAGCAGTATCCTGCTAGCGTACGAGCAGTACTTC
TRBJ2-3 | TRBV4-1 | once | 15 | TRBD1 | CASSAGQGGADTQYF | TGCGCCAGCAGTGCAGGACAGGGCGGGGCAGATACGCAGTATTTT
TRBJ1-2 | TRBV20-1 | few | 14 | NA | CSARDGRSTGGYTF | TGCAGTGCTAGAGATGGTCGGTCAACGGGGGGCTACACCTTC
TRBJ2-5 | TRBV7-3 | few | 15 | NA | CASSLSSATQETQYF | TGTGCCAGCAGCTTAAGTAGCGCCACTCAAGAGACCCAGTACTTC
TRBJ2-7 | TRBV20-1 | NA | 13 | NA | CSASWEYGYEQYF | TGCAGTGCTAGCTGGGAATATGGCTACGAGCAGTACTTC
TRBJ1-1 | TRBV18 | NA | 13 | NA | CASSPGAGEAAFF | TGTGCCAGCTCCCCCGGAGCCGGGGAAGCAGCTTTCTTT
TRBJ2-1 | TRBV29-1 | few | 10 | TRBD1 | CSVTGDEQFF | TGCAGCGTTACAGGGGATGAGCAGTTCTTC
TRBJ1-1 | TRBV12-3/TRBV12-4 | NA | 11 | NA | CASSSFTEAFF | TGTGCCAGCAGTTCCTTCACTGAAGCTTTCTTT
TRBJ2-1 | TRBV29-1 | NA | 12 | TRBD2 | CSLRGGHNEQFF | TGCAGCCTCCGGGGAGGGCACAATGAGCAGTTCTTC